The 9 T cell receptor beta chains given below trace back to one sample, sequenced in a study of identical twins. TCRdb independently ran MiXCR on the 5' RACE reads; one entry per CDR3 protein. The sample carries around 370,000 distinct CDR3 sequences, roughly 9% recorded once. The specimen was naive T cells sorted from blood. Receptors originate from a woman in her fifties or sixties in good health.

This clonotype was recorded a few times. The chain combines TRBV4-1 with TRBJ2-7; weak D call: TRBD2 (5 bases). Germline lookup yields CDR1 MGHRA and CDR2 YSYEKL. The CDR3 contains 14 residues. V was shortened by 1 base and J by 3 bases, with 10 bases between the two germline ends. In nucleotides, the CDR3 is TGCGCCAGCAGCCAAGCTACTAGTCTCTACGAGCAGTACGTC. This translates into CASSQATSLYEQYV.

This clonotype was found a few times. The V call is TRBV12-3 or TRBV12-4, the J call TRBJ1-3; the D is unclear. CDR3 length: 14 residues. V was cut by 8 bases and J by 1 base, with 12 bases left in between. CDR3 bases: TGTGCCAGCCGCTCTAGGGCGTCTGGAAACACCATATATTTT. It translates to CASRSRASGNTIYF.

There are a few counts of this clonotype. The CDR3 loop reads CASSQAIDVGTDTQYF. The CDR3 region has the DNA TGTGCCAGCAGCCAAGCGATCGACGTCGGGACAGATACGCAGTATTTT. This chain connects TRBV4-2 to TRBJ2-3, with unresolved D. The germline V gene has CDR1 LGHNA and CDR2 YNFKEQ. Trimming took 1 base from V and 3 from J, leaving 14 bases between them. The CDR3 consists of 16 residues.

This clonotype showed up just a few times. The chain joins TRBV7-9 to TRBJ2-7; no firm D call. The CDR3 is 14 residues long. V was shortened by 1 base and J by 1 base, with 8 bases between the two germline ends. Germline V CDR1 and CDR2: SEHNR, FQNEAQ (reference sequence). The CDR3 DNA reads TGTGCCAGCAGCTTAGTTGGCGAGTCCTACGAGCAGTACTTC. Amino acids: CASSLVGESYEQYF.

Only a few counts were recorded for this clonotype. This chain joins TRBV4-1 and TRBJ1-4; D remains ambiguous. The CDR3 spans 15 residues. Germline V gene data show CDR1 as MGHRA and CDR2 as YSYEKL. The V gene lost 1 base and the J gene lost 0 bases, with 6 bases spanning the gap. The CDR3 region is CASSQGPATNEKLFF. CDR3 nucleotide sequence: TGCGCCAGCAGCCAAGGCCCAGCAACTAATGAAAAACTGTTTTTT.

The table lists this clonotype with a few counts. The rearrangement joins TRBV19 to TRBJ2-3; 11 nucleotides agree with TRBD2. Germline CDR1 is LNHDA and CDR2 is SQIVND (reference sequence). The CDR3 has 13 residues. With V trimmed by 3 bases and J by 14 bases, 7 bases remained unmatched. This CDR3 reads CASSISGTSGWYF. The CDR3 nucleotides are TGTGCCAGTAGTATTTCCGGGACTAGCGGTTGGTATTTT.

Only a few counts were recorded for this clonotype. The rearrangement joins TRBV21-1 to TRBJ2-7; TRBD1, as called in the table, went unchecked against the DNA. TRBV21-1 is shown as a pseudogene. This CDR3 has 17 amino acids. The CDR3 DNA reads TGTGCCAGCAGCAATAGGGGTTACCCTAAAAAACCCCACGAGCAGTACGTC. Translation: CASSNRGYPKKPHEQYV.

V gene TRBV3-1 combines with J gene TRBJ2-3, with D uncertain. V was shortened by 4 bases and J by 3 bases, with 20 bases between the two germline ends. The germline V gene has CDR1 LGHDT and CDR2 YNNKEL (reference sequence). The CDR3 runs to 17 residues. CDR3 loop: CASSRTRTTTLTDTQYF. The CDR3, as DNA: TGTGCCAGCAGCCGGACCAGAACGACGACACTTACAGATACGCAGTATTTT.

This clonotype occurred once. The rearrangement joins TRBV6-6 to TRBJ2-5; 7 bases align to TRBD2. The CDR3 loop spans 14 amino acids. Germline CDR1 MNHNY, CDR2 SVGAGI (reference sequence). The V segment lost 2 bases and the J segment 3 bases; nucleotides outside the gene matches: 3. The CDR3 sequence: CASSYSGIEETQYF. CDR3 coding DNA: TGTGCCAGCAGTTACAGCGGGATTGAAGAGACCCAGTACTTC.